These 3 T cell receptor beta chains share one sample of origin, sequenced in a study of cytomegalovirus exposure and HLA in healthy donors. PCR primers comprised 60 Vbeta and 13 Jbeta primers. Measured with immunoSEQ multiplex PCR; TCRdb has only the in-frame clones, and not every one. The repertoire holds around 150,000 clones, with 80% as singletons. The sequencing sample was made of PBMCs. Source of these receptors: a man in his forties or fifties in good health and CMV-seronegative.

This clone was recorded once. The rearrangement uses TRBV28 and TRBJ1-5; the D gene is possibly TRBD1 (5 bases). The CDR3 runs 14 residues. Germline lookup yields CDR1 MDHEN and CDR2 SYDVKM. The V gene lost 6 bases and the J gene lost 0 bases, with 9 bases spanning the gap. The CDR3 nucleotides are TGTGCCAGCAGCAGGACAACTAGCAATCAGCCCCAGCATTTT. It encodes CASSRTTSNQPQHF.

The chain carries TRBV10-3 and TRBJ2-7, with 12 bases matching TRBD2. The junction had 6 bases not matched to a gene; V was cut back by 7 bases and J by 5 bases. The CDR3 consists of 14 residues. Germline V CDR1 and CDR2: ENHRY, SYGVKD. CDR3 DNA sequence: TGTGCCATCACCCGACTAGCGGGGGCACACGAGCAGTACTTC. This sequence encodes CAITRLAGAHEQYF.

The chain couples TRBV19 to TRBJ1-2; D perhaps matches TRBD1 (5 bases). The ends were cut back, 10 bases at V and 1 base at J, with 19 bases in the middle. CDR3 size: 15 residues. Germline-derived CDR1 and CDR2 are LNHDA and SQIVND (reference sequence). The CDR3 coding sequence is TGTGCCATCCAGGATAAGGGGCAAAGTAACTATGGCTACACCTTC. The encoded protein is CAIQDKGQSNYGYTF.